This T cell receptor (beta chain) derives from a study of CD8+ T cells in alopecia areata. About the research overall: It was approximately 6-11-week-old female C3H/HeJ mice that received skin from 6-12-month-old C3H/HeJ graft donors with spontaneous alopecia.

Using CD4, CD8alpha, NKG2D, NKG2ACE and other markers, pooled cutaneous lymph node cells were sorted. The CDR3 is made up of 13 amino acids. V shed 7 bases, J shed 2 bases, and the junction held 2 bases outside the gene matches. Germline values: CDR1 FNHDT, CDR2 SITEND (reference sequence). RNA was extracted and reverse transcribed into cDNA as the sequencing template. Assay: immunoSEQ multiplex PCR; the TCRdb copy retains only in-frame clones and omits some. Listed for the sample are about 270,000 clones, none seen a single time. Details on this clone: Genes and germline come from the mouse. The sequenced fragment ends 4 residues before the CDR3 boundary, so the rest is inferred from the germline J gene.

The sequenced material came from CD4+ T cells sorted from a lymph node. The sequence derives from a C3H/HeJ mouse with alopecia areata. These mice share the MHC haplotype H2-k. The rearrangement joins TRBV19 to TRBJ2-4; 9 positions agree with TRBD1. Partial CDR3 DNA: TGTGCCAGCCGGGACAGGGATCAAAAC. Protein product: CASRDRDQN. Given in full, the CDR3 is CASRDRDQNTLYF. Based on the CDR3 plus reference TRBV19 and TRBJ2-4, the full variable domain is GGIITQTPKFLIGQEGQKLTLKCQQNFNHDTMYWYRQDSGKGLRLIYYSITENDLQKGDLSEGYDASREKKSSFSLTVTSAQKNEMAVFLCASRDRDQNTLYFGAGTRLSVL.